This TCR beta chain was observed in a study of blood T cell repertoires in COVID-19 (dated by TCRdb to about 2020). At the level of the whole study: The collaborator samples originated in the United States, Italy and Spain and spanned the acute and convalescent phases of COVID-19. Subjects who had been exposed to COVID-19, were actively infected with it, or had recovered from it provided the deeply sampled blood TCRbeta repertoires that made up the dataset. The repertoires were released in a freely available public database meant as a resource for research on the immune response to SARS-CoV-2. Samples came from the ongoing ImmuneRACE study (first 160 participants) plus 1,254 subjects from 6 global collaborators. The prospective study material was composed of cDNA or gDNA derived from T cells, B-cell-depleted T cells, or PBMCs. Where available, HLA class I and class II types were obtained from metadata supplied by the sample provider rather than from assay-based typing. A de-identified subject ID, COVID-19 status, age in years and sex were almost always included in the sample metadata. Results and caveats for the whole study, not just this receptor: How much clinical and demographic metadata was included differed by source and by participant, and the metadata was provided uncurated.

TCRbeta CDR3 regions were amplified from genomic DNA using the immunoSEQ Assay, a bias-controlled multiplex PCR. Regarding the original processing steps: The number of nucleated cells in each sample was estimated from the amplification of reference gene primers within the assay. Sequence reads were collapsed and filtered to measure the absolute abundance of every unique TCRbeta CDR3 rearrangement. For each sample, productive Simpson clonality was calculated by taking the square root of Simpson's diversity index across productive rearrangements. As stored in TCRdb, this immuneACCESS dataset retains in-frame rearrangements with V and J assigned. A fraction of the clones does not appear; measured against another copy, unresolved V genes explain less than half of the discrepancy, and the remainder lacks a known reason. V and J calls plus clone size are reproduced from that table; the DNA served to infer D and trimming. The sample has some 150,000 clones on record, over 75% of them singletons. The ten largest clones capture more than 0.75% of the sample.

Participants in the prospective study were aged roughly 18 to 89 years, lived in about two dozen United States geographic areas, and enrolled through a virtual design. Cohort assignment in the prospective study relied on participant-reported clinical history from a screening survey and a study questionnaire. Recovered participants in ImmuneRACE Cohort 3 were defined by two consecutive negative NP/OP PCR tests, clearance by a healthcare professional, or resolution of symptoms. Mobile phlebotomists in the prospective study collected whole blood, serum and a nasopharyngeal or oropharyngeal swab from every participant. Prospective study participants could optionally give additional blood draws and questionnaires over an approximately two-month period. Before DNA extraction, prospective study blood samples were shipped either frozen or at room temperature. The junction shows trimming of 10 bases on V and 4 bases on J, and the gene matches do not reach 10 bases of it. Its CDR3 holds 15 amino acids, cysteine through phenylalanine. Solely the CDR3 DNA is kept, with 45 bases framed from the first base. CDR1 and CDR2, looked up from the germline V gene, are MRHNA and SNTAGT.

Comments on this clone: This clone's antigen is unknown. Per-nucleotide qualities are absent, and no much larger clonotype sits a single base away.

Sequencing was performed on PBMCs or T cells enriched from blood (not recorded which). The V and J segments used are TRBV6-4 and TRBJ2-1, with 10 bases in between that match TRBD2. The clonotype was recovered from a woman in her late teens or twenties who had recovered from COVID-19. The DNA sequence is as follows: TGTGCCACGACGAAAGCGGGAGGGCAATACAATGAGCAGTTCTTC. Its product reads: CATTKAGGQYNEQFF.